This T cell receptor (beta chain) was recovered during a study of shared clonotypes between healthy human individuals. Study-wide context: With ages of 18 to 49, the donors were a couple of women and a few men.

Unmatched junction bases numbered 4, after V lost 5 bases and J lost 6 bases. The germline CDR1 and CDR2 sequences are LNHNV and YYDKDF (reference sequence). This CDR3 is 13 amino acids long. Regarding the study as a whole: The study sampled only blood, and tissue repertoires likely differ. In a few donors, around 4.8% of naive CD4 clonotypes appeared in common.

TCRdb's table, derived via immunoSEQ multiplex PCR, lists solely in-frame clones and lacks some. The table lists more than 2,000,000 clones, roughly 93% of them singletons. Remarks on this clone: Its antigen remains unknown.

J is TRBJ2-1 and V is TRBV15; TRBD2 matches at 7 bases. Sequencing used naive CD4+ T cells from PBMCs. Indicated subset: CD45RA+ positively selected. The receptor's source is a man younger than 35 in good health. Some clones in this sample may be carry-over from other donors' samples. The CDR3 DNA sequence: TGTGCCACCAGCCGCGGGGGTCGCAATGAGCAGTTCTTC. Protein: CATSRGGRNEQFF.